Following are 3 T cell receptor beta chains from one sample sequenced in a study of cytomegalovirus exposure and HLA in healthy donors. PCR employed 60 Vbeta and 13 Jbeta primers. Clones were read by immunoSEQ multiplex PCR, and TCRdb kept only the in-frame ones, dropping some. The profile covers 130,000 to 150,000 clones, with roughly four fifths appearing a single time and 3% to 4% taken by the ten largest. The sample consisted of PBMCs. These receptor sequences come from a male donor in good health and CMV-seronegative.

The chain employs TRBV6-5 and TRBJ1-1; TRBD1 agrees at 7 bases. V trimming: 4 bases; J trimming: 6 bases; junction bases outside the gene matches: 11. This CDR3 has 15 residues. CDR1 MNHEY and CDR2 SVGAGI come from the germline V gene. The CDR3 spells CASSFDRASSPEAFF. CDR3 coding DNA: TGTGCCAGCAGTTTTGACAGGGCCTCTAGCCCTGAAGCTTTCTTT.

The CDR3 protein is CASSSVPVHHSGEQYF. In DNA, the CDR3 is TGTGCCAGCAGTTCAGTCCCGGTCCACCATTCGGGCGAGCAGTACTTC. The gene calls are TRBV6-5 and TRBJ2-7, with D unresolved. Trimming pared 4 bases from V and 6 bases from J, leaving 22 bases between. The CDR3 totals 16 residues. Germline V gene data show CDR1 as MNHEY and CDR2 as SVGAGI.

The chain carries TRBV6-5 and TRBJ1-5; perhaps TRBD1 as D (5 bases). Germline V gives CDR1 MNHEY, CDR2 SVGAGI. The CDR3 is 15 residues long. The V end lost 0 bases, the J end lost 6 bases, and 12 bases lay between the germline ends. The CDR3 is CASSYSVQGSQPQHF. CDR3 in DNA: TGTGCCAGCAGTTACTCCGTGCAGGGTAGTCAGCCCCAGCATTTT.